These T cell receptor beta chains were read from a single sample in a study of blood T cell repertoires in COVID-19. TCRdb's table, derived via immunoSEQ multiplex PCR, lists solely in-frame clones and lacks some. The sample lists around 290,000 clones, roughly 86% occurring once. Material: PBMCs or T cells enriched from blood (not recorded which). The receptors here all came from a woman younger than 45 who had recovered from COVID-19. The CDR3 runs from the conserved cysteine through the conserved F or W. The D gene is left open where the match is weak. Clone size, where shown, is once, few, many, or a class for clones that have expanded.

J | V | D | size | CDR3 | DNA
TRBJ1-2 | TRBV27 | . | . | CASQRTGSPFYGYTF | TGTGCCAGCCAGAGAACAGGGTCTCCGTTCTATGGCTACACCTTC
TRBJ1-3 | TRBV7-3 | . | . | CASRKTGGNTIYF | TGTGCCAGCAGGAAAACAGGGGGAAACACCATATATTTT
TRBJ1-1 | TRBV11-2 | . | . | CASSPDKTKEAFF | TGTGCCAGCAGCCCTGACAAAACAAAAGAAGCTTTCTTT
TRBJ1-4 | TRBV6-5 | . | once | CASSYSRVNEKLFF | TGTGCCAGCAGTTACTCGAGGGTTAATGAAAAACTGTTTTTT
TRBJ1-2 | TRBV14 | . | . | CASSQDARGLNYGYTF | TGTGCCAGCAGCCAAGACGCCAGGGGCCTCAACTATGGCTACACCTTC
TRBJ1-1 | TRBV28 | . | . | CAISGALSTEAFF | TGTGCCATCTCAGGGGCCTTGAGCACTGAAGCTTTCTTT
TRBJ2-1 | TRBV7-3 | TRBD2 | . | CASSFPGLAPENEQFF | TGTGCCAGCAGCTTCCCGGGACTAGCGCCAGAGAATGAGCAGTTCTTC
TRBJ2-7 | TRBV11-2 | TRBD1 | . | CASSRATGQGAREQYF | TGTGCCAGCAGCCGAGCTACGGGACAGGGGGCAAGGGAGCAGTACTTC
TRBJ2-1 | TRBV13 | TRBD2 | . | CASSFRAGAKSSYNEQFF | TGTGCCAGCAGCTTCCGAGCGGGAGCGAAAAGCTCCTACAATGAGCAGTTCTTC
TRBJ1-1 | TRBV19 | . | . | CASSIMGFGGLVNTEAFF | TGTGCCAGTAGTATTATGGGGTTCGGAGGTTTGGTGAACACTGAAGCTTTCTTT
TRBJ2-2 | TRBV5-6 | . | . | CASSLGDRRLNTGELFF | TGTGCCAGCAGCCTCGGCGACAGGCGCCTAAACACCGGGGAGCTGTTTTTT
TRBJ2-7 | TRBV7-2 | . | . | CASSLARPFSYEQYF | TGTGCCAGCAGCTTAGCGCGCCCCTTCTCCTACGAGCAGTACTTC